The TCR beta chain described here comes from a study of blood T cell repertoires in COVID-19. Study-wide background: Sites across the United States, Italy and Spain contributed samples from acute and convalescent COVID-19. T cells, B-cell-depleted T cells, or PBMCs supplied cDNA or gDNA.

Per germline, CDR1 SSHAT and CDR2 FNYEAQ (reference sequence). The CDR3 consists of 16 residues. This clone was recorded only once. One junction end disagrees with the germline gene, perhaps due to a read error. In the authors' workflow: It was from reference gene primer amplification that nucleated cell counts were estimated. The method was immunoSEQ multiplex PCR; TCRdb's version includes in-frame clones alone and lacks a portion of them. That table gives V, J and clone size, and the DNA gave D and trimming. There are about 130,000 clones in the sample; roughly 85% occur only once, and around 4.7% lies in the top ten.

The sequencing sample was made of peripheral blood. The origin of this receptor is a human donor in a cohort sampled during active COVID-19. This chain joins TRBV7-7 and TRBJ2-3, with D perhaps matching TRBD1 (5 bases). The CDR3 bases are TGTGCTAGCAGCTTAGCTTGTGACAGTTGCACAGATACGCAGTATTTT. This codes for CASSLACDSCTDTQYF. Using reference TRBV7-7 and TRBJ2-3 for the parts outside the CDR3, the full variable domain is GAGVSQSPRYKVTKRGQDVTLRCDPISSHATLYWYQQALGQGPEFLTYFNYEAQPDKSGLPSDRFSAERPEGSISTLTIQRTEQRDSAMYRCASSLACDSCTDTQYFGPGTRLTVL.